This T cell receptor beta chain derives from a study of shared clonotypes between healthy human individuals. The protocol was immunoSEQ multiplex PCR, while the TCRdb copy is restricted to in-frame clones and leaves out a portion. The profile shows hundreds of thousands of clones, around 96% of them singletons. The V and J ends lost 2 bases and 5 bases respectively, with 12 bases between them. Germline V gene sequence: CDR1 KGHSH, CDR2 LQKENI. This CDR3 region has 14 residues. J is TRBJ2-5 and V is TRBV18, with unresolved D. The sequenced sample was naive CD4+ T cells sorted from blood. Stated subset: CD45RA+ positively selected. The clonotype originates from a woman in her 30s in good health. CDR3 amino acids: CASSPIRSEETQYF. In DNA, the CDR3 is TGTGCCAGCTCACCAATCCGGTCCGAGGAGACCCAGTACTTC.